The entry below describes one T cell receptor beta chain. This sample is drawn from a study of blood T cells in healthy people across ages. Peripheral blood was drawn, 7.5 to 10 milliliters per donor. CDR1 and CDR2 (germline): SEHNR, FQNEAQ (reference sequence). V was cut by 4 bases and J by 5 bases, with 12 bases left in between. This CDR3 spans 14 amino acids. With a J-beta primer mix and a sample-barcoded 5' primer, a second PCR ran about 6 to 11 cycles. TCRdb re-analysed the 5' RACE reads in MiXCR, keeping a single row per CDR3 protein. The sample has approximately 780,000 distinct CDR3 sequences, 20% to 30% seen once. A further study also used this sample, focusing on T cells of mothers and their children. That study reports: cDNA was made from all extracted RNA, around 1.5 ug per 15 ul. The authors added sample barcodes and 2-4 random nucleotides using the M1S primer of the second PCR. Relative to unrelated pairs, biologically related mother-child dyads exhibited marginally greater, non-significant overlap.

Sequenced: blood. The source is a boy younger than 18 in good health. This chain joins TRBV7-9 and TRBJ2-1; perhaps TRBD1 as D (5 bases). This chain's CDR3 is CASSSAGPDNEQFF. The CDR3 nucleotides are TGTGCCAGCAGCTCCGCAGGGCCGGACAATGAGCAGTTCTTC.